This T cell receptor (beta chain) came from a study of blood T cell repertoires in COVID-19. Original methodology: Nucleated cell number was recorded as an estimate derived from reference gene primer amplification. Assay used: immunoSEQ multiplex PCR; TCRdb lists only in-frame clones, some missing. The V and J calls and clone size were taken over from that table, and D and trimming were inferred from the DNA. The sample records about 670,000 clones, 70% to 90% being singletons. This CDR3 has 15 amino acids. CDR1 SEHNR and CDR2 FQNEAQ come from the germline V gene (reference sequence). V was trimmed by 5 bases and J by 0 bases, leaving 13 bases between them.

Source material: peripheral blood. The chain has TRBV7-9 and TRBJ1-1; tentative D call: TRBD1 (6 bases). This sequence originates from a young woman with acute or convalescent COVID-19. CDR3 coding DNA: TGTGCCAGCAGCAAACAGGGTAATGTGAACACTGAAGCTTTCTTT. Protein sequence: CASSKQGNVNTEAFF.